Sequencing of this T cell receptor (beta chain) was carried out in a study of shared clonotypes between healthy human individuals. Whole-study results and caveats: Sharing of clonotypes among donors was expected to vary with sequencing depth.

Concerning this clone itself: Its specificity is unknown.

Germline CDR1 reads KGHSH; CDR2 reads LQKENI. V gave up 4 bases and J gave up 2 bases; unmatched junction bases: 6. The CDR3 has 16 residues. It was across several immunoSEQ plates that each subset's genomic DNA was evenly split. Using about 0.2 ug DNA, 32,000 or so T cell genomes, the sorted-subset replicate PCRs were run. Method: immunoSEQ multiplex PCR; TCRdb's copy keeps in-frame clones and lacks some. This sample has hundreds of thousands of clones, with almost 97% found just once. Sequenced: naive CD4+ T cells sorted from blood. Stated subset: CD45RA+ positively selected. The receptor was derived from a woman under 40 in good health. The V gene is TRBV18, the J gene TRBJ2-3; 10 nucleotides match TRBD2. CDR3 bases: TGTGCCAGCTCACAGGTTGGACTAGCGGACACAGATACGCAGTATTTT. The encoded protein is CASSQVGLADTDTQYF.